The present T cell receptor beta chain was sequenced within a study of blood T cell repertoires in COVID-19. Authors' analysis steps: Quantification of nucleated cells was approximated via reference gene primer amplification. Libraries were prepared by immunoSEQ multiplex PCR; TCRdb keeps only in-frame clonotypes and omits some of them. Clonal size and the V and J genes are those of that table, whereas D and trimming came from the DNA. The data hold roughly 180,000 clones, with about 85% observed a single time. Material for sequencing was peripheral blood. This receptor was obtained from a woman between 55 and 75 years old with acute or convalescent COVID-19.

The CDR3 spells CASRLAGETGELFF. CDR3 nucleotides: TGTGCCAGCAGGCTAGCGGGAGAAACCGGGGAGCTGTTTTTT. This chain uses TRBV2 with TRBJ2-2; 10 nucleotides line up with TRBD2. This CDR3 has 14 residues. Germline loops: CDR1 SNHLY, CDR2 FYNNEI. V dropped 6 bases and J dropped 5; count of bases not matched to a gene: 3.